The rows below give T cell receptor beta chains drawn from one sample of a study of T cell responses to AZD1222 COVID-19 vaccine. Sequenced by immunoSEQ multiplex PCR; TCRdb stores in-frame clones only, minus some. Here the sample spans 70,000 to 95,000 clones, under 90% being singletons. The sequencing used peripheral blood, collected 28 days after the second AZD1222 dose. These receptors all come from an adult who received the AZD1222 COVID-19 vaccine. The CDR3 runs from the conserved cysteine through the conserved F or W. D genes are given only for firm matches. Clone size is given for some rows only: seen once, a few or many times, or a class if the clone is expanded.

clone_size: NA; cdr3_length: 12; j_call: TRBJ2-2; v_call: TRBV5-5; d_call: TRBD2; cdr3_nt: TGTGGGACTAGCGTCGGCACCGGGGAGCTGTTTTTT; cdr3_aa: CGTSVGTGELFF
clone_size: NA; cdr3_length: 16; j_call: TRBJ1-6; v_call: TRBV5-1; d_call: TRBD1; cdr3_nt: TGCGCCAGCGGAGTTGGACAGGGGGCTTATAATTCACCCCTCCACTTT; cdr3_aa: CASGVGQGAYNSPLHF
clone_size: NA; cdr3_length: 13; j_call: TRBJ2-5; v_call: TRBV11-3; d_call: NA; cdr3_nt: TGTGCCAGCAGCTTGGGATTCCAAGAGACCCAGTACTTC; cdr3_aa: CASSLGFQETQYF
clone_size: NA; cdr3_length: 14; j_call: TRBJ1-2; v_call: TRBV7-9; d_call: TRBD1; cdr3_nt: TGTGCCAGCAGCTATAAACAGGGGTCCTATGGCTACACCTTC; cdr3_aa: CASSYKQGSYGYTF
clone_size: NA; cdr3_length: 16; j_call: TRBJ2-5; v_call: TRBV7-9; d_call: NA; cdr3_nt: TGTGCCAGCAGCGTCACCGGGACCAGGGCTTCGGAGACCCAGTACTTC; cdr3_aa: CASSVTGTRASETQYF
clone_size: NA; cdr3_length: 13; j_call: TRBJ1-1; v_call: TRBV19; d_call: TRBD1; cdr3_nt: TGTGCCAGTAGCAGGGACAGGGGCACTGAAGCTTTCTTT; cdr3_aa: CASSRDRGTEAFF
clone_size: NA; cdr3_length: 13; j_call: TRBJ1-6; v_call: TRBV28; d_call: NA; cdr3_nt: TGTGCCAGCAGCCCAAGGACGATTTCACCCCTCCACTTT; cdr3_aa: CASSPRTISPLHF
clone_size: NA; cdr3_length: 15; j_call: TRBJ2-7; v_call: TRBV5-1; d_call: NA; cdr3_nt: TGCGCCAGCAGCTTGGATGGGACCGTGGCGGGCGAGCAGTACTTC; cdr3_aa: CASSLDGTVAGEQYF
clone_size: NA; cdr3_length: 15; j_call: TRBJ1-5; v_call: TRBV28; d_call: NA; cdr3_nt: TGTGCCAGCAGTTTTCAGGAGCGTTCTAATCAGCCCCAGCATTTT; cdr3_aa: CASSFQERSNQPQHF
clone_size: NA; cdr3_length: 14; j_call: TRBJ2-1; v_call: TRBV9; d_call: NA; cdr3_nt: TGTGCCAGCAGCCCCCGGCCCACCCCCAATGAGCAGTTCTTC; cdr3_aa: CASSPRPTPNEQFF
clone_size: NA; cdr3_length: 16; j_call: TRBJ1-1; v_call: TRBV11-3; d_call: NA; cdr3_nt: TGTGCCAGCAGCCTTCGACAGCACAGGGTTGTCACTGAAGCTTTCTTT; cdr3_aa: CASSLRQHRVVTEAFF
clone_size: NA; cdr3_length: 17; j_call: TRBJ1-1; v_call: TRBV7-9; d_call: NA; cdr3_nt: TGTGCCAGCAGCCCCCCCCGACAGATTGCGCGAAGGACTGAAGCTTTCTTT; cdr3_aa: CASSPPRQIARRTEAFF
clone_size: NA; cdr3_length: 12; j_call: TRBJ2-7; v_call: TRBV12-3/TRBV12-4; d_call: NA; cdr3_nt: TGTGCCAGCAGTCCCCGAGCCTACGAGCAGTACTTC; cdr3_aa: CASSPRAYEQYF
clone_size: NA; cdr3_length: 14; j_call: TRBJ2-5; v_call: TRBV19; d_call: NA; cdr3_nt: TGTGCCAGTAGTATTCTGGGATCCGAAGAGACCCAGTACTTC; cdr3_aa: CASSILGSEETQYF
clone_size: NA; cdr3_length: 12; j_call: TRBJ1-3; v_call: TRBV10-3; d_call: NA; cdr3_nt: TGTGCCATCAGTGAAGGCGGAAACACCATATATTTT; cdr3_aa: CAISEGGNTIYF
clone_size: NA; cdr3_length: 11; j_call: TRBJ2-5; v_call: TRBV7-8; d_call: NA; cdr3_nt: TGTGCCAGCAGCCCGCAAGAGACCCAGTACTTC; cdr3_aa: CASSPQETQYF
clone_size: NA; cdr3_length: 13; j_call: TRBJ1-2; v_call: TRBV10-3; d_call: TRBD1; cdr3_nt: TGTGCCATCAGTACACAGGGGATCTATGGCTACACCTTC; cdr3_aa: CAISTQGIYGYTF
clone_size: NA; cdr3_length: 16; j_call: TRBJ2-7; v_call: TRBV4-2; d_call: NA; cdr3_nt: TGTGCCAGCAGCCAAGATGTCACAGGGACCTACTACGAGCAGTACTTC; cdr3_aa: CASSQDVTGTYYEQYF
clone_size: once; cdr3_length: 14; j_call: TRBJ1-1; v_call: TRBV7-9; d_call: NA; cdr3_nt: TGTGCCAGCAGCTGGCAGCAGGGGAACACTGAAGCTTTCTTT; cdr3_aa: CASSWQQGNTEAFF
clone_size: NA; cdr3_length: 11; j_call: TRBJ1-2; v_call: TRBV20-1; d_call: NA; cdr3_nt: TGCAGTGCTAGGGAGAACTATGGCTACACCTTC; cdr3_aa: CSARENYGYTF
clone_size: NA; cdr3_length: 17; j_call: TRBJ1-1; v_call: TRBV7-3; d_call: NA; cdr3_nt: TGTGCCAGCAGCTTAAGAGGAGGGGTCGACCGTGACACTGAAGCTTTCTTT; cdr3_aa: CASSLRGGVDRDTEAFF
clone_size: NA; cdr3_length: 12; j_call: TRBJ2-3; v_call: TRBV28; d_call: NA; cdr3_nt: TGTGCTTCCGGGGAGAGCACAGATACGCAGTATTTT; cdr3_aa: CASGESTDTQYF
clone_size: NA; cdr3_length: 13; j_call: TRBJ1-1; v_call: TRBV7-9; d_call: TRBD1; cdr3_nt: TGTGCCAGCAGCTTACAGGGGGCTAATGAAGCTTTCTTT; cdr3_aa: CASSLQGANEAFF
clone_size: NA; cdr3_length: 14; j_call: TRBJ2-7; v_call: TRBV27; d_call: NA; cdr3_nt: TGTGCCAGCAGCCCTCGGACCGGTAGGGACGAGCAGTACTTC; cdr3_aa: CASSPRTGRDEQYF
clone_size: once; cdr3_length: 15; j_call: TRBJ1-2; v_call: TRBV4-3; d_call: NA; cdr3_nt: TGCGCCAGCAGCCAAGATCTCGGGCAGCCTTATGGCTACACCTTC; cdr3_aa: CASSQDLGQPYGYTF
clone_size: NA; cdr3_length: 15; j_call: TRBJ2-7; v_call: TRBV2; d_call: TRBD1; cdr3_nt: TGTGCCAGCAGTGAAAGGACAGGGGTAGTTTACGAGCAGTACTTC; cdr3_aa: CASSERTGVVYEQYF
clone_size: NA; cdr3_length: 13; j_call: TRBJ2-3; v_call: TRBV3-1/TRBV3-2; d_call: NA; cdr3_nt: TGTGCCAGCAGCCCCCGGGGGCAGGGTACGCAGTATTTT; cdr3_aa: CASSPRGQGTQYF
clone_size: NA; cdr3_length: 12; j_call: TRBJ2-7; v_call: TRBV30; d_call: TRBD1; cdr3_nt: TGTGCCTGGAGACAACAGGGGCCCGAGCAGTACTTC; cdr3_aa: CAWRQQGPEQYF
clone_size: once; cdr3_length: 14; j_call: TRBJ1-5; v_call: TRBV18; d_call: NA; cdr3_nt: TGTGCCAGCTCACCACCGTCGAGCAATCAGCCCCAGCATTTT; cdr3_aa: CASSPPSSNQPQHF
clone_size: NA; cdr3_length: 13; j_call: TRBJ1-4; v_call: TRBV19; d_call: NA; cdr3_nt: TGTGCCAGTAGTTGGAGGCTCAATGAAAAACTGTTTTTT; cdr3_aa: CASSWRLNEKLFF
clone_size: NA; cdr3_length: 15; j_call: TRBJ2-7; v_call: TRBV27; d_call: TRBD2; cdr3_nt: TGTGCCAGCAGCCGCACCGGACTAGCTACCTACGAGCAGTACTTC; cdr3_aa: CASSRTGLATYEQYF
clone_size: NA; cdr3_length: 15; j_call: TRBJ1-4; v_call: TRBV2; d_call: TRBD1; cdr3_nt: TGTGCCAGCAGTGAGGGGACAGGGATCGGCGAAAAACTGTTTTTT; cdr3_aa: CASSEGTGIGEKLFF
clone_size: NA; cdr3_length: 14; j_call: TRBJ2-7; v_call: TRBV28; d_call: TRBD1; cdr3_nt: TGTGCCAGCAGTATCGGACAGGTCCCCTACGAGCAGTACTTC; cdr3_aa: CASSIGQVPYEQYF
clone_size: NA; cdr3_length: 19; j_call: TRBJ1-5; v_call: TRBV6-4; d_call: NA; cdr3_nt: TGTGCCAGGACCATCTTCGGGGGGACAAGGGGATATAGCAATCAGCCCCAGCATTTT; cdr3_aa: CARTIFGGTRGYSNQPQHF
clone_size: NA; cdr3_length: 13; j_call: TRBJ2-7; v_call: TRBV27; d_call: NA; cdr3_nt: TGTGCCAGCAGTTTAGGACGGGCCTACGAGCAGTACTTC; cdr3_aa: CASSLGRAYEQYF
clone_size: NA; cdr3_length: 13; j_call: TRBJ2-1; v_call: TRBV5-8; d_call: NA; cdr3_nt: TGTGCCAGCAGCTTGGACCTCAGGGTAAAGCCGTTCTTC; cdr3_aa: CASSLDLRVKPFF
clone_size: NA; cdr3_length: 14; j_call: TRBJ1-5; v_call: TRBV6-5; d_call: NA; cdr3_nt: TGTGCCAGCAGCCGTGACAAGAGCAATCAGCCCCAGCATTTT; cdr3_aa: CASSRDKSNQPQHF
clone_size: NA; cdr3_length: 17; j_call: TRBJ1-5; v_call: TRBV7-8; d_call: TRBD1; cdr3_nt: TGTGCCAGCAGCCGAGACAGGGACCCTAATAGCAATCAGCCCCAGCATTTT; cdr3_aa: CASSRDRDPNSNQPQHF
clone_size: NA; cdr3_length: 14; j_call: TRBJ1-4; v_call: TRBV2; d_call: NA; cdr3_nt: TGTGCCAGCAGTGGGGGTGGGGTTAATGAAAAACTGTTTTTT; cdr3_aa: CASSGGGVNEKLFF